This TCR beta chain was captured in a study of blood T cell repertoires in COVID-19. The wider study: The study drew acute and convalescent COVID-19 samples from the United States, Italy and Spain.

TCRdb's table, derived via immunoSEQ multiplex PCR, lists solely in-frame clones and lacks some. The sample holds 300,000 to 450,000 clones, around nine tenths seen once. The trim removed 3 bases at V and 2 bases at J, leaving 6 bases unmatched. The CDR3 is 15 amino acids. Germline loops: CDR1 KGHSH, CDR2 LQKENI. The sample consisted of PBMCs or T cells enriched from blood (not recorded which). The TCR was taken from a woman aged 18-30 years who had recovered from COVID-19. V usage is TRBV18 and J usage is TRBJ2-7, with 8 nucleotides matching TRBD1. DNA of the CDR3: TGTGCCAGCTCACCCCGGGACAGGCCTCCCTACGAGCAGTACTTC. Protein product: CASSPRDRPPYEQYF.